The rows below give T cell receptor beta chains drawn from one sample of a study of cytomegalovirus exposure and HLA in healthy donors. Some clones are missing from TCRdb's copy, which holds only in-frame ones; the method was immunoSEQ multiplex PCR. This table has about 180,000 clones, roughly four fifths appearing once. Sequencing input: PBMCs. The receptors derive from a woman under 40 in good health and CMV-seronegative. Each CDR3 is given with its conserved first and last residue. Fields, in order: clone size, J gene, V gene, D gene, CDR3 DNA, CDR3 protein. D genes are given only for firm matches. Some rows have no size entry. The others give once, few or many, or a class for an expanded clone.

-	TRBJ2-2	TRBV27	TRBD2	TGTGCCAGCAGTGCCGGGACTACGAACACCGGGGAGCTGTTTTTT	CASSAGTTNTGELFF
-	TRBJ2-1	TRBV7-9	TRBD2	TGTGCCAGCACCCTCACTAGCGGGGATTACAATGAGCAGTTCTTC	CASTLTSGDYNEQFF
-	TRBJ2-2	TRBV27	-	TGTGCCAGCAGTACACCCCGACAGACAGGGGAGCTGTTTTTT	CASSTPRQTGELFF
once	TRBJ2-7	TRBV7-8	TRBD2	TGTGCCAGCAGACCCGGGACTAGCGGGAGTTCTGTGCACGAGCAGTACTTC	CASRPGTSGSSVHEQYF
-	TRBJ2-2	TRBV27	TRBD1	TGTGCCAGCAACGAACAGGGGGCGAACACCGGGGAGCTGTTTTTT	CASNEQGANTGELFF
-	TRBJ2-5	TRBV28	TRBD1	TGTGCCAGCAGTAAGGGGGCAAAGGGCCAAGAGACCCAGTACTTC	CASSKGAKGQETQYF
-	TRBJ1-5	TRBV18	TRBD1	TGTGCCAGCTCACCCTCGCCCCCAAAGGACAGGGCCTTTGGCAATCAGCCCCAGCATTTT	CASSPSPPKDRAFGNQPQHF
-	TRBJ2-2	TRBV2	TRBD1	TGTGCCAGCAGTGAATTTGGGACAGCGAACACCGGGGAGCTGTTTTTT	CASSEFGTANTGELFF
-	TRBJ2-5	TRBV2	TRBD1	TGTGCCAGCGGCCGTGACAGGGGTCAAGAGACCCAGTACTTC	CASGRDRGQETQYF
once	TRBJ2-1	TRBV5-1	-	TGCGCCAGCAGCTCCGGACAGTTAGGCGGCAATGAGCAGTTCTTC	CASSSGQLGGNEQFF
-	TRBJ2-5	TRBV7-2	TRBD2	TGTGCCAGCAGCCCGCCTGCGATACTAGCGGGGGGGAAAGAGACCCAGTACTTC	CASSPPAILAGGKETQYF
-	TRBJ2-6	TRBV30	-	TGTGCCTGGAGAAGTGGGGCCAACGGCCTGACTTTC	CAWRSGANGLTF
-	TRBJ1-3	TRBV28	-	TGTGCCAGCAGTTCCGGGGGACCTCTCTCTGGAAACACCATATATTTT	CASSSGGPLSGNTIYF
-	TRBJ2-2	TRBV7-3	TRBD2	TGTGCCAGCAGCCTCGGACTAGCGGGAACCGGGGAGCTGTTTTTT	CASSLGLAGTGELFF
-	TRBJ1-2	TRBV5-1	TRBD1	TGCGCCAGCAGCTTGGTGACAGGGAGTGGCTACACCTTC	CASSLVTGSGYTF
-	TRBJ1-1	TRBV5-1	-	TGCGCCAGCATGCAACAGATGAACACTGAAGCTTTCTTT	CASMQQMNTEAFF
-	TRBJ2-2	TRBV7-2	TRBD2	TGTGCCAGCAGCCCGAAGGGAGGGTACACCGGGGAGCTGTTTTTT	CASSPKGGYTGELFF
-	TRBJ2-1	TRBV7-9	TRBD2	TGTGCCAGCAGCTTAGACGCAGCGGGAGGGCGGAATGAGCAGTTCTTC	CASSLDAAGGRNEQFF
-	TRBJ2-7	TRBV4-2	TRBD2	TGTGCCAGCAGCCAAGTCGGACTAGCGGAAAGCTCCTACGAGCAGTACTTC	CASSQVGLAESSYEQYF
-	TRBJ1-2	TRBV7-2	-	TGTGCCAGCAGCTCTGCAGGGGCAGGAGCTGGCTACACCTTC	CASSSAGAGAGYTF
-	TRBJ2-6	TRBV19	-	TGTGCCAGTAGTATTTCAGGGTCTGGGGCCAACGTCCTGACTTTC	CASSISGSGANVLTF
-	TRBJ2-7	TRBV6-1	TRBD1	TGTGCCAGCAGTGGGGACAGCGGATACGCGCAGTACTTC	CASSGDSGYAQYF
-	TRBJ2-7	TRBV6-1	-	TGTGCCAGCAGTCAAGTAGTCGGGATGTACGAGCAGTACTTC	CASSQVVGMYEQYF
-	TRBJ1-3	TRBV19	-	TGTGCCAGTATTACAGGCGAACCCTCTGGAAACACCATATATTTT	CASITGEPSGNTIYF
few	TRBJ1-2	TRBV4-3	-	TGCGCCAGCAGCCAAGAGGGGAGGGGGGGCTGGGGGGCTAACTATGGCTACACCTTC	CASSQEGRGGWGANYGYTF
-	TRBJ2-2	TRBV27	-	TGTGCCAGCAGTTTGCGGTACACCGGGGAGCTGTTTTTT	CASSLRYTGELFF
-	TRBJ2-2	TRBV27	TRBD2	TGTGCCAGCAGGAGACTAGCGGGAGTTGGAGACGGGGAGCTGTTTTTT	CASRRLAGVGDGELFF
-	TRBJ1-2	TRBV7-2	TRBD1	TGTGCCAGCAGCTTAGGACAGGGGGATTTCTATGGCTACACCTTC	CASSLGQGDFYGYTF
-	TRBJ2-2	TRBV7-2	TRBD2	TGTGCCAGCAGCTTTACTAGCGGAAACACCGGGGAGCTGTTTTTT	CASSFTSGNTGELFF
-	TRBJ2-7	TRBV4-1	TRBD2	TGCGCCAGCAGCCATAGCGGGATAGTTAAGCCAAACTACGAGCAGTACTTC	CASSHSGIVKPNYEQYF
-	TRBJ2-3	TRBV13	TRBD1	TGTGCCAGCAGCTTAAACAGGGGGCGTGGAGATACGCAGTATTTT	CASSLNRGRGDTQYF
-	TRBJ1-3	TRBV6-6	-	TGTGCCAGCAGTTATGGGGCGCTGGACACCATATATTTT	CASSYGALDTIYF
-	TRBJ2-6	TRBV7-2	-	TGTGCCAGCAGTACAGGGTCTGGGGCCAACGTCCTGACTTTC	CASSTGSGANVLTF
-	TRBJ2-1	TRBV6-5	TRBD1	TGTGCCAGCAGTTACGTGCCCGGGACAGACAATGAGCAGTTCTTC	CASSYVPGTDNEQFF
-	TRBJ2-7	TRBV4-3	TRBD2	TGCGCCAGCAGTTCCGGGACTAGCGGAACCTACGAGCAGTACTTC	CASSSGTSGTYEQYF
-	TRBJ2-7	TRBV19	TRBD1	TGTGCCAGTAGCGACAGGGGGTACGAGCAGTACTTC	CASSDRGYEQYF
-	TRBJ2-7	TRBV29-1	TRBD1	TGCAGCGTTGAAGTGGGGACAGCTACCTACGAGCAGTACTTC	CSVEVGTATYEQYF
few	TRBJ2-3	TRBV28	-	TGTGCCAGGGCGGGACGTCATACGCAGTATTTT	CARAGRHTQYF
-	TRBJ1-5	TRBV19	-	TGTGCCAGTGCGGTGGGGCTGCATCAGCCCCAGCATTTT	CASAVGLHQPQHF
-	TRBJ1-1	TRBV2	-	TGTGCCAGCAGTGAATGGGCACCAGCGGACACTGAAGCTTTCTTT	CASSEWAPADTEAFF
few	TRBJ2-7	TRBV19	-	TGTGCCAGTAGTATCAACAGGAATCAGTACGAGCAGTACTTC	CASSINRNQYEQYF
-	TRBJ2-3	TRBV5-1	TRBD2	TGCGCCAGCAGCTTACTAGCGGGGGGACCAGATACGCAGTATTTT	CASSLLAGGPDTQYF
-	TRBJ2-7	TRBV19	TRBD2	TGTGCCAGTAGAAAAGCGGGAACCTACGAGCAGTACTTC	CASRKAGTYEQYF
-	TRBJ2-7	TRBV29-1	TRBD2	TGCAGCGTGGGCGGTTTGGGACTAGCGGGAAGCTCCTACGAGCAGTACTTC	CSVGGLGLAGSSYEQYF
-	TRBJ2-1	TRBV4-3	TRBD1	TGCGCCAGCAGCCAGGGACAGAGTAATTACAATGAGCAGTTCTTC	CASSQGQSNYNEQFF
-	TRBJ1-1	TRBV27	-	TGTGCCAGCAGTTATCCGGGAGCCGGCGCTGAAGCTTTCTTT	CASSYPGAGAEAFF
-	TRBJ2-5	TRBV2	TRBD1	TGTGCCAGCACCCTAACCCCGGGACAGCAAGAGACCCAGTACTTC	CASTLTPGQQETQYF